Following are 14 T cell receptor beta chains from one sample sequenced in a study of CD8 T cells in Susac syndrome. RNA totalling about 0.5 to 1 ug underwent reverse transcription with random hexamers. TCRdb used MiXCR to reprocess the immunoSEQ multiplex PCR reads, holding one entry per CDR3 protein. The sample holds about 170,000 distinct CDR3 sequences; 85% to 95% are singletons and the top ten take over 0.08%. Specimen: CD4+ T cells from PBMCs. All receptors come from a human donor with multiple sclerosis.

The chain employs TRBV29-1 and TRBJ2-1; 10 nucleotides agree with TRBD1. J gave up 6 bases and V 8 bases, and 4 bases lay outside the gene matches. CDR3 length equals 12 residues. Germline loops: CDR1 SQVTM, CDR2 ANQGSEA. CDR3 DNA: TGCAGCACGGGACAGGGGTTCAATGAGCAGTTCTTC. Protein product: CSTGQGFNEQFF.

The chain uses TRBV9 and TRBJ2-1, with 9 bases aligning to TRBD2. V dropped 1 base and J dropped 9; count of bases not matched to a gene: 11. The CDR3 contains 16 residues. Germline V gene data show CDR1 as SGDLS and CDR2 as YYNGEE. The CDR3 is CASSVRGGREAVEQFF. DNA of the CDR3: TGTGCCAGCAGCGTAAGGGGCGGGAGGGAGGCGGTTGAGCAGTTCTTC.

V gene TRBV18 combines with J gene TRBJ2-7; the D is unclear. The V gene's germline CDR1 is KGHSH and CDR2 LQKENI. V was pared by 4 bases and J by 4 bases, with 17 bases between. CDR3 length: 15 amino acids. This chain's CDR3 is CASSLGSAGAYEQYF. DNA for the CDR3: TGTGCCAGCTCACTCGGGTCGGCAGGAGCATACGAGCAGTACTTC.

The chain couples TRBV5-1 to TRBJ1-1; weak D call: TRBD1 (6 bases). Trimming took 4 bases from V and 5 from J, leaving 21 bases between them. CDR3 size: 16 residues. Germline V lookup: CDR1 SGHRS, CDR2 YFSETQ. The CDR3 sequence: CASSPGGWGGRTEAFF. CDR3 DNA sequence: TGCGCCAGCAGCCCCGGAGGGTGGGGGGGCAGGACTGAAGCTTTCTTT.

This chain connects TRBV27 to TRBJ1-2; D remains unclear. The CDR3 is made up of 11 amino acids. Germline CDR1 is MNHEY and CDR2 is SMNVEV (reference sequence). Trimming left V 2 bases short and J 4 bases short, with 2 bases between. The CDR3 region has the DNA TGTGCCAGCAGTTTAGTCTATGGCTACACCTTC. This sequence encodes CASSLVYGYTF.

This rearrangement joins TRBV7-2 to TRBJ1-6; D remains unclear. Germline V CDR1 and CDR2: SGHTA, FQGNSA. Trimming stripped 1 base from V and 0 bases from J, with 7 bases between. This CDR3 is built from 16 residues. CDR3 amino acids: CASSLEFSSYNSPLHF. The CDR3 DNA reads as TGTGCCAGCAGCTTAGAGTTCAGCTCCTATAATTCACCCCTCCACTTT.

This chain uses TRBV5-4 with TRBJ1-2, with D uncertain. This CDR3 spans 12 amino acids. The V end was cut by 3 bases, the J end by 0 bases, with 3 bases between. From germline, CDR1 is SGHNT and CDR2 YYREEE (reference sequence). This CDR3 is CASSSPNYGYTF. CDR3 nucleotide sequence: TGTGCCAGCAGCTCACCTAACTATGGCTACACCTTC.

The CDR3 loop is CASSPPRSGMGNSPLHF. In nucleotides, the CDR3 is TGTGCCAGCAGTCCACCACGTTCAGGAATGGGGAATTCACCCCTCCACTTT. V and J are TRBV28 and TRBJ1-6; D is ambiguous. With 5 bases removed from V and 7 bases from J, the gap between germline ends came to 21 bases. The CDR3 totals 17 residues. Germline V gene data show CDR1 as MDHEN and CDR2 as SYDVKM. The whole variable domain, remainder taken from reference TRBV28 and TRBJ1-6, is DVKVTQSSRYLVKRTGEKVFLECVQDMDHENMFWYRQDPGLGLRLIYFSYDVKMKEKGDIPEGYSVSREKKERFSLILESASTNQTSMYLCASSPPRSGMGNSPLHFGNGTRLTVT.

V is TRBV7-2 and J is TRBJ2-5, with 7 bases matching TRBD2. The CDR3 consists of 14 residues. The germline gives CDR1 SGHTA, CDR2 FQGNSA. The trim removed 2 bases at V and 7 bases at J, leaving 7 bases unmatched. The CDR3 region is CASSLRLALPTQYF. CDR3 bases: TGTGCCAGCAGCTTAAGACTAGCCCTTCCGACCCAGTACTTC.

The rearrangement joins TRBV12-3 or TRBV12-4 to TRBJ1-4; unclear D gene. Trimming pared 3 bases from V and 5 bases from J, leaving 7 bases between. This CDR3 is 13 amino acids long. The CDR3 DNA is TGTGCCAGCAGTTTTTGGGTGAATGAAAAACTGTTTTTT. It yields the protein CASSFWVNEKLFF.

The chain is built from TRBV7-2 and TRBJ2-1; no clear D. The CDR3 length is 15 residues. Germline lookup yields CDR1 SGHTA and CDR2 FQGNSA. V was pared by 5 bases and J by 0 bases, with 11 bases between. The CDR3 reads CASSPDFSSYNEQFF. CDR3 bases: TGTGCCAGCAGCCCCGACTTCAGCTCCTACAATGAGCAGTTCTTC.

The V call is TRBV28, the J call TRBJ1-2, with D uncertain. Germline V gene lookup returns CDR1 MDHEN and CDR2 SYDVKM. V was shortened by 8 bases and J by 4 bases, with 11 bases between the two germline ends. This CDR3 spans 12 amino acids. Here the CDR3 DNA reads TGTGCCAGCGGGGTAGGGATCTATGGCTACACCTTC. It codes for CASGVGIYGYTF.

This clonotype was observed a single time. This chain links TRBV11-2 with TRBJ2-1; D is perhaps TRBD1 (6 bases). Germline V gives CDR1 SGHAT, CDR2 FQNNGV. V was pared by 5 bases and J by 4 bases, with 9 bases between. CDR3 length equals 13 residues. In nucleotides, the CDR3 is TGTGCCAGCAGCACAGACAGGTACAATGAGCAGTTCTTC. Translating gives CASSTDRYNEQFF.

The chain couples TRBV11-3 to TRBJ2-7, with D possibly called TRBD1 or TRBD2 (6 bases each). Germline loops: CDR1 SGHNT, CDR2 YENEEA. Trimming removed 4 bases from V and 6 bases from J, with 19 bases in between. There are 15 residues in the CDR3. The DNA for the CDR3 is TGTGCCAGCAGCTCCGAGGGGGTTCCGGGGGTCGAGCAGTACTTC. As protein: CASSSEGVPGVEQYF.